This T cell receptor (beta chain) was obtained from a study of T cells expressing NK-cell markers. The CDR3 contains 13 residues. The germline V gene encodes CDR1 MNHEY and CDR2 SMNVEV (reference sequence). TCRdb reprocessed the 5' RACE reads and stores each CDR3 protein as one record, lacking DNA. The record lists 440,000 or so distinct CDR3 sequences, of which the ten most abundant hold 7.3%. Sequenced sample: blood T cells: a sorted CD56 or NKG2C T cell subset, CD4+ or CD8+ T cells, or bulk PBMC T cells (not recorded which). The V call is TRBV27, the J call TRBJ2-2. This receptor was identified in a woman between 18 and 70 years old in good health. This chain's CDR3 is CASSDAYTGELFF.